This T cell receptor beta chain was sequenced during a study of blood T cell repertoires in COVID-19. The ends were cut back, 6 bases at V and 2 bases at J, with 8 bases in the middle. The CDR3 runs 14 residues. Germline CDR1 MNHEY, CDR2 SVGAGI. The protocol was immunoSEQ multiplex PCR, while the TCRdb copy is restricted to in-frame clones and leaves out a portion. This table holds about 160,000 clones, around 82% found once. This clone was picked up many times. The receptor comes from a man at least 80 years old with COVID-19, enrolled during active disease. The sequencing sample was made of peripheral blood. The V gene is TRBV6-5, the J gene TRBJ1-6; D gene unclear. For the CDR3, the DNA is TGTGCCAGCAGGACATCGGCCTATAATTCACCCCTCCACTTT. Translated, it gives CASRTSAYNSPLHF.